This note documents a single T cell receptor (beta chain) sequence. This sample is part of a study of control samples from healthy donors and cancer patients. Generated by immunoSEQ multiplex PCR, the TCRdb table keeps only in-frame clones and is missing some. Among 200,000 or so clones, about 94% were seen once, and the ten largest hold 1.5%. The CDR3 is made up of 14 amino acids. The germline CDR1 and CDR2 sequences are MNHEY and SVGAGI. The ends were cut back, 6 bases at V and 0 bases at J, with 9 bases in the middle. Input material: blood. The receptor was derived from a man in his forties or fifties in good health. The J gene is TRBJ2-1, the V gene TRBV6-5; the D is unclear. CDR3 coding DNA: TGTGCCAGCAGCTCCCTAAGCTCCTACAATGAGCAGTTCTTC. Its translation: CASSSLSSYNEQFF.